This is a list of T cell receptor beta chains from one sample in a study of blood T cell repertoires in COVID-19. The repertoire was sequenced with immunoSEQ multiplex PCR; TCRdb's copy has only in-frame clones and lacks some. Among more than 30,000 clones listed, approximately 90% were seen once. Sequencing was done on a sample of peripheral blood. Receptors were obtained from a man aged 55 to 70 with active COVID-19. Both conserved end residues are part of each CDR3. A D gene is named only where the DNA matches it firmly. Some rows mark clone size as missing; the rest say once, few, many or name a class of expanded clone.

TRBV7-8	-	TRBJ1-6	-	TGTGCCAGCAGCCAGACCCGAGACAGGAGGAGAAATTCACCCCTCCACTTT	CASSQTRDRRRNSPLHF
TRBV10-3	-	TRBJ1-5	TRBD1	TGTGCCATCAACAATCAGGGGGGAGATCAGCCCCAGCATTTT	CAINNQGGDQPQHF
TRBV6-2/TRBV6-3	-	TRBJ2-7	TRBD2	TGTGCCAGCAGTTACTCTGGACTAGCCGCCAGCTCCTACGAGCAGTACTTC	CASSYSGLAASSYEQYF
TRBV24-1	-	TRBJ2-1	TRBD2	TGTGCCACCAGTGATTTGCAGGCTAGCGGGAGCTGGGAGCAGTTCTTC	CATSDLQASGSWEQFF
TRBV11-1	-	TRBJ2-2	-	TGTGCCAGCAGCCCCGTTCCGGGGTTGGGCGGGGAGCTGTTTTTT	CASSPVPGLGGELFF
TRBV14	-	TRBJ2-7	-	TGTGCCAGCAGCCAACTCGGGGGCGAGCAGTACTTC	CASSQLGGEQYF
TRBV5-1	-	TRBJ2-7	TRBD1	TGCGCCAGCAGCTCTAACAGGGGCCACGAGCAGTACTTC	CASSSNRGHEQYF
TRBV18	-	TRBJ2-1	-	TGTGCCAGCTCAGAGGCAGGGAGGGGGTACAATGAGCAGTTCTTC	CASSEAGRGYNEQFF
TRBV28	-	TRBJ1-3	-	TGTGCCAGCCCGACAGCGACTGGAAACACCATATATTTT	CASPTATGNTIYF
TRBV4-2	-	TRBJ1-1	-	TGTGCCAGCACCGGCAGGGAGAACACTGAAGCTTTCTTT	CASTGRENTEAFF
TRBV6-5	-	TRBJ2-1	TRBD1	TGTGCCAGCAGTTCGGACAGGGCACACTCCTACAATGAGCAGTTCTTC	CASSSDRAHSYNEQFF
TRBV4-1	-	TRBJ2-7	TRBD1	TGCGCCAGCAGCCACCCAGGGGCCGACAGGGGCCCTACCTACGAGCAGTACTTC	CASSHPGADRGPTYEQYF
TRBV7-8	-	TRBJ2-7	-	TGTGCCAGCAGCCAAACGTTGGGGAGCCACGAGCAGTACTTC	CASSQTLGSHEQYF
TRBV5-5	-	TRBJ2-2	-	TGTGCCAGCAGCGTCGAACAGGGTAGGGACACCGGGGAGCTGTTTTTT	CASSVEQGRDTGELFF
TRBV10-2	-	TRBJ2-1	TRBD1	TGCGCCAGCAGTGAGTGGACAGGGAAAAGCTACAATGAGCAGTTCTTC	CASSEWTGKSYNEQFF
TRBV7-2	-	TRBJ2-3	TRBD2	TGTGCCAGCAGCTCGGGACTACCGGGGGTCGATACGCAGTATTTT	CASSSGLPGVDTQYF
TRBV6-5	-	TRBJ2-7	TRBD1	TGTGCCAGCAGTTACTCCGGGACAGCGACCTACGAGCAGTACTTC	CASSYSGTATYEQYF
TRBV20-1	-	TRBJ1-1	TRBD1	TGCAGTGCTAGTCCGAGGACAGGGGCCGTATCTGAAGCTTTCTTT	CSASPRTGAVSEAFF
TRBV7-3	-	TRBJ1-1	TRBD1	TGTGCCAGCAGCCCCCGACAGGGAAGCGGGACTGAAGCTTTCTTT	CASSPRQGSGTEAFF
TRBV15	-	TRBJ2-1	-	TGTGCCACCAGCCAGGACTTCTACAATGAGCAGTTCTTC	CATSQDFYNEQFF
TRBV9	-	TRBJ2-5	TRBD2	TGTGCCAGCAGCGTAGATAGCGGGAGAGGAGAGACCCAGTACTTC	CASSVDSGRGETQYF
TRBV11-2	-	TRBJ2-1	-	TGTGCCAGCAGCTTGTCCAGGGATGAGCAGTTCTTC	CASSLSRDEQFF
TRBV11-1	-	TRBJ2-7	-	TGTGCCAGCAGCCGGGGCTACGAGCAGTACTTC	CASSRGYEQYF
TRBV7-3	-	TRBJ2-7	-	TGTGCCAGCAGCTTAACCCTCGCGGACGAGCAGTACTTC	CASSLTLADEQYF
TRBV30	-	TRBJ1-4	-	TGTGCCTGGAGTGTACAGGTCGGGAGACTGTTTTTT	CAWSVQVGRLFF
TRBV5-4	-	TRBJ2-3	TRBD2	TGTGCCAGCGTAGCTACGGGTAGCGGGAGGTTTGGAGATACGCAGTATTTT	CASVATGSGRFGDTQYF
TRBV3-1/TRBV3-2	once	TRBJ2-5	TRBD1	TGTGCCAGCAGCCAAGGGACAGGAGAGACCCAGTACTTC	CASSQGTGETQYF
TRBV12-5	-	TRBJ1-1	-	TGTGCTAGTGGTTTCTCCTCCTCGACTGTTGAAGCTTTCTTT	CASGFSSSTVEAFF
TRBV4-1	-	TRBJ2-3	TRBD2	TGCGCCAGCAGCCAAGAGGGACTAGCGGGAGTAGATACGCAGTATTTT	CASSQEGLAGVDTQYF
TRBV6-5	-	TRBJ2-1	-	TGTGCCAGCAGTTACTCCAGGACAAGCTCCTACAATGAGCAGTTCTTC	CASSYSRTSSYNEQFF
TRBV27	-	TRBJ2-7	-	TGTGCCAGCAGTTTATTTGGAGGCTACGAGCAGTACTTC	CASSLFGGYEQYF
TRBV19	-	TRBJ2-5	-	TGTGCCAGTAGTCTTTGGGCACAAGAAGAGACCCAGTACTTC	CASSLWAQEETQYF
TRBV27	-	TRBJ2-1	-	TGTGCCAGCAGTTCCAGGGGTAACGATGAGCAGTTCTTC	CASSSRGNDEQFF
TRBV19	-	TRBJ1-1	-	TGTGCCAGTAGTATAAGGCAGGCAATCAACACTGAAGCTTTCTTT	CASSIRQAINTEAFF
TRBV6-2/TRBV6-3	once	TRBJ2-3	TRBD2	TGTGCCAGCAGTTACGGGACTAGCCTCACAGATACGCAGTATTTT	CASSYGTSLTDTQYF
TRBV27	-	TRBJ1-1	-	TGTGCCAGCAGTCTTTACAATGGGGGGGCAACTGAAGCTTTCTTT	CASSLYNGGATEAFF
TRBV27	once	TRBJ2-3	TRBD2	TGTGCCAGCAGTTTTTCGGGGGTTAGCGGGAACACAGATACGCAGTATTTT	CASSFSGVSGNTDTQYF
TRBV18	-	TRBJ2-5	-	TGTGCCAGCTCACCAGGGAGCCAAGAGACCCAGTACTTC	CASSPGSQETQYF
TRBV19	-	TRBJ1-5	-	TGTGCCAGTAGTACCGCCGACAGGCGGAATCAGCCCCAGCATTTT	CASSTADRRNQPQHF
TRBV10-3	-	TRBJ2-1	-	TGTGCCATCAGCGCTTCCTCCCCTAGCGAGCCCGACTACATTACGAGGCAGTTCTTC	CAISASSPSEPDYITRQFF
TRBV9	-	TRBJ1-1	-	TGTGCCAGCAGCGTTGGGGTCGGACACTCGAACACTGAAGCTTTCTTT	CASSVGVGHSNTEAFF
TRBV19	-	TRBJ2-2	TRBD2	TGTGCCAGTAAGCAGACTAGCGGGACCGGGGAGCTGTTTTTT	CASKQTSGTGELFF
TRBV7-2	few	TRBJ2-1	TRBD2	TGTGCCAGCAGCTTCCTGTCTAGCGGGAGGGGGGATGAGCAGTTCTTC	CASSFLSSGRGDEQFF
TRBV6-5	-	TRBJ2-7	TRBD2	TGTGCCACCCTGGGACTAGCGGCATCCTACGAGCAGTACTTC	CATLGLAASYEQYF
TRBV28	-	TRBJ2-7	TRBD2	TGTGCCAGCAGTTTGGATATGCTAGCGGCCTACGAGCAGTACTTC	CASSLDMLAAYEQYF
TRBV29-1	-	TRBJ2-2	TRBD2	TGCAGCGTTGAGGGTAGCGGGACCACCGGGGAGCTGTTTTTT	CSVEGSGTTGELFF
TRBV12-5	-	TRBJ2-5	-	TGTGCTAGTGGTTTCCTAGAGACCCAGTACTTC	CASGFLETQYF
TRBV7-6	few	TRBJ2-7	TRBD2	TGTGCCAGCAGCTTAGGCGGGAGCAACGAGCAGTACTTC	CASSLGGSNEQYF
TRBV3-1/TRBV3-2	-	TRBJ1-1	-	TGTGCCAGCAGCCAAGACACCCGGGGGGAAGCTTTCTTT	CASSQDTRGEAFF
TRBV16	-	TRBJ1-1	-	TGTGCCAGCAGCCAATCGAGTGGTTGGACTGAAGCTTTCTTT	CASSQSSGWTEAFF
TRBV18	-	TRBJ1-2	-	TGTGCCAGCTCACCACAAGAGTCCTATGGCTACACCTTC	CASSPQESYGYTF
TRBV29-1	-	TRBJ1-1	TRBD1	TGCAGCGTTGGATTCACAGGGGTCATCACTGAAGCTTTCTTT	CSVGFTGVITEAFF
TRBV28	-	TRBJ2-2	-	TGTGCCAGCAGTTCCAGGGCCGGGGAGCTGTTTTTT	CASSSRAGELFF
TRBV5-6	-	TRBJ2-7	-	TGTGCCAGCAGCTTGGGGCAGGGGTACGGGTACGAGCAGTACTTC	CASSLGQGYGYEQYF
TRBV19	-	TRBJ2-4	-	TGTGCCAGTAGTATTTATGTTGTAGCCAAAAACATTCAGTACTTC	CASSIYVVAKNIQYF
TRBV11-2	few	TRBJ2-7	-	TGTGCCAGCAGCTTAGGTTCCCTCTACGAGCAGTACTTC	CASSLGSLYEQYF
TRBV4-3	once	TRBJ1-2	-	TGCGCCAGCAGCCAAGCTGGACAGTCGTTCTATGGCTACACCTTC	CASSQAGQSFYGYTF
TRBV19	-	TRBJ1-1	-	TGTGCCAGTAGGGACCGGGGGGGGAACACTGAAGCTTTCTTT	CASRDRGGNTEAFF
TRBV3-1/TRBV3-2	-	TRBJ1-2	-	TGTGCCAGCAGCCAAGAAAGCCCTCGAGGAGGGAACTATGGCTACACCTTC	CASSQESPRGGNYGYTF